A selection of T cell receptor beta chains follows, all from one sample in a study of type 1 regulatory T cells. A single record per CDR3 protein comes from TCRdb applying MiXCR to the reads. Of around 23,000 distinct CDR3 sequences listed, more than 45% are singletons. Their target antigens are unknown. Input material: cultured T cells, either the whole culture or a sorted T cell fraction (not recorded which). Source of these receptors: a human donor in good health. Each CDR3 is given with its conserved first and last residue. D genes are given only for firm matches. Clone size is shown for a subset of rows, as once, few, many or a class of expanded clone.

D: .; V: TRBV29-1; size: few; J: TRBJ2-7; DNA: TGCAGCGTTGACCGGGACGGTACCTACGAGCAGTACTTC; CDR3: CSVDRDGTYEQYF
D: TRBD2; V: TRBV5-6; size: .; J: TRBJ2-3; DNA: TGTGCCAGCAGCCCATTCACCGGGACTAGCGTAGATACGCAGTATTTT; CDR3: CASSPFTGTSVDTQYF
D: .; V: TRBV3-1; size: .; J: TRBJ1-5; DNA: TGTGCCAGCAGCGCCGCCGGGAACAAAGGGAGCAATCAGCCCCAGCATTTT; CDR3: CASSAAGNKGSNQPQHF
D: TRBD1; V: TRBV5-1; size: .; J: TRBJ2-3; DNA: TGCGCCAGCAGCCGTTCCGGGACAGAAGTAGATACGCAGTATTTT; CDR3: CASSRSGTEVDTQYF
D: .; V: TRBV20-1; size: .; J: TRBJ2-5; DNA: TGCAGTGCTAGAGTGGTAGCGGAGACCCAGTACTTC; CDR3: CSARVVAETQYF
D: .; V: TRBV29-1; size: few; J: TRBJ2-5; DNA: TGCAGCGCCAGCCGTGGGGGGCGAGAGACCCAGTACTTC; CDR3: CSASRGGRETQYF
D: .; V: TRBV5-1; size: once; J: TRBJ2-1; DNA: TGCGCCAGCAGCTTGGGAGGGGGGGAGAATGAGCAGTTCTTC; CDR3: CASSLGGGENEQFF
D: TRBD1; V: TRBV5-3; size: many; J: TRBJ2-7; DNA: TGTGCCAGAAAACAGGGGGAGCATGCGGGTTACTACGAGCAGTACTTC; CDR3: CARKQGEHAGYYEQYF
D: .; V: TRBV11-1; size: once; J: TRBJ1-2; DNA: TGTGCCAGCAGCCGAGCGAGGGACTCTGGCTACACCTTC; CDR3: CASSRARDSGYTF
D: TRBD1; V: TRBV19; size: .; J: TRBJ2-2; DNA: TGTGCCACCGGACAGGGGTTTGGCGGGGAGCTGTTTTTT; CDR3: CATGQGFGGELFF
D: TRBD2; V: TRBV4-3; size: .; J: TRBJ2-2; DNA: TGCGCCAGCAGCCAAGAGGTACTAGCGGGTCGGTCCGGGGAGCTGTTTTTT; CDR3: CASSQEVLAGRSGELFF
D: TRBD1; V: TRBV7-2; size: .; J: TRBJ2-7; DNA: TGTGCCAGCAGCTTAGCGGGAACAGGGGGCTTCGAGCAGTACTTC; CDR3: CASSLAGTGGFEQYF